Each of the 26 T cell receptor beta chains below was sequenced from the same sample in a study of blood T cell repertoires in COVID-19. Data came from immunoSEQ multiplex PCR; TCRdb stores just in-frame clones and leaves some out. The sample has about 220,000 clones; roughly 82% are singletons. The source material was peripheral blood. These receptors came from a middle-aged man with active or convalescent COVID-19.

The chain combines TRBV28 with TRBJ1-6, with 8 bases lining up with TRBD1. The CDR3 sequence is 18 residues long. Germline loops: CDR1 MDHEN, CDR2 SYDVKM. V lost 5 bases, J lost 0 bases, and 9 bases stayed unmatched. The CDR3 region has the DNA TGTGCCAGCAGTCCGACAGGGGCGCGAAGCTCCTATAATTCACCCCTCCACTTT. Its protein product is CASSPTGARSSYNSPLHF.

J is TRBJ1-2 and V is TRBV5-6; TRBD1 matches 8 bases. CDR1 and CDR2 (germline): SGHDT, YYEEEE. With 3 bases clipped from V and 2 bases from J, the junction kept 3 bases outside the gene matches. This CDR3 spans 14 amino acids. CDR3 amino acids: CASSWWTGNYGYTF. CDR3 coding DNA: TGTGCCAGCAGCTGGTGGACAGGGAACTATGGCTACACCTTC.

This chain links TRBV18 with TRBJ1-4, with 7 nucleotides matching TRBD1. Trimming removed 2 bases from V and 8 bases from J; junction bases left unmatched: 8. Germline V gene data show CDR1 as KGHSH and CDR2 as LQKENI. The CDR3 contains 15 residues. The CDR3 loop reads CASSPYRGIDEKLFF. Here the CDR3 DNA reads TGTGCCAGCTCACCATACAGGGGAATTGACGAAAAACTGTTTTTT.

The chain is built from TRBV5-6 and TRBJ1-1; D gene uncertain. Trimming shortened V by 2 bases and J by 4 bases, and 6 bases separated the two germline ends. The CDR3 contains 12 residues. CDR1 is SGHDT, CDR2 YYEEEE, per germline. The CDR3, as DNA: TGTGCCAGCAGCTTCGGTCGCACTGAAGCTTTCTTT. Protein: CASSFGRTEAFF.

The rearrangement uses TRBV19 and TRBJ1-5; no definite D call. This CDR3 comprises 16 residues. Germline assignment: CDR1 LNHDA and CDR2 SQIVND (reference sequence). V gave up 7 bases and J gave up 8 bases, with 24 bases separating them. The CDR3 loop reads CASTPFIGSLVKPQHF. CDR3 nucleotide sequence: TGTGCCAGTACCCCATTTATCGGGTCCCTTGTTAAGCCCCAGCATTTT.

The chain employs TRBV11-3 and TRBJ2-5, with D unresolved. The V end lost 1 base, the J end lost 1 base, and 13 bases lay between the germline ends. The CDR3 contains 16 residues. From germline, CDR1 is SGHNT and CDR2 YENEEA. CDR3 coding DNA: TGTGCCAGCAGCTTAGGCCGCCTAGGCAGCCAAGAGACCCAGTACTTC. Translation gives CASSLGRLGSQETQYF.

The V and J genes are TRBV29-1 and TRBJ2-7, with 7 positions matching TRBD1. The CDR3 runs 14 residues. After removal of 0 bases from V and 2 bases from J, the junction contained 4 bases not matched to a gene. Germline V CDR1 and CDR2: SQVTM, ANQGSEA. CDR3 coding DNA: TGCAGCGTTGAAGATCGGGACAGACCCTACGAGCAGTACTTC. Its protein product is CSVEDRDRPYEQYF.

The chain has TRBV5-1 and TRBJ2-3; 7 bases are a match to TRBD1. Germline V gene lookup returns CDR1 SGHRS and CDR2 YFSETQ. The CDR3 runs 15 residues. V lost 0 bases, J lost 0 bases, and 1 base stayed unmatched. DNA for the CDR3: TGCGCCAGCAGCTTGGGGGGACAGAGCACAGATACGCAGTATTTT. Its protein is CASSLGGQSTDTQYF.

The chain is built from TRBV7-9 and TRBJ1-2; 7 bases agree with TRBD1. The CDR3 runs 13 residues. The J segment lost 3 bases and the V segment lost 4 bases, leaving 2 bases of the junction unmatched. Germline lookup yields CDR1 SEHNR and CDR2 FQNEAQ (reference sequence). CDR3 region: CASSSDRDYGYTF. For the CDR3, the DNA is TGTGCCAGCAGCTCCGACAGGGACTATGGCTACACCTTC.

J is TRBJ2-1 and V is TRBV4-1; tentatively, D is TRBD1 (6 bases). CDR1 and CDR2 (germline): MGHRA, YSYEKL. Between the trimmed V and J ends, which lost 3 bases and 8 bases, there was a span of 11 bases. CDR3 length: 13 residues. CDR3 coding DNA: TGCGCCAGCAGCCACAGGGGTGGCTATGAGCAGTTCTTC. It encodes CASSHRGGYEQFF.

This clone was detected only once. The rearrangement uses TRBV7-9 and TRBJ1-2; TRBD1 might be the D (6 bases). CDR1 SEHNR and CDR2 FQNEAQ come from the germline V gene (reference sequence). Trimming removed 3 bases from V and 8 bases from J, with 13 bases in between. This CDR3 has 13 residues. The CDR3 DNA is TGTGCCAGCAGCTTTCGGGGGGCAGGAGGCTACACCTTC. Its protein is CASSFRGAGGYTF.

The rearrangement uses TRBV3-1 (or the pseudogene TRBV3-2) and TRBJ1-6, with 7 bases fitting TRBD1. Unmatched junction bases numbered 8, after V lost 5 bases and J lost 10 bases. The CDR3 loop spans 14 amino acids. Germline V gene sequence: CDR1 LGHDT, CDR2 YNNKEL (reference sequence). Here the CDR3 reads CASSNRGWGSPLHF. The CDR3 DNA reads TGTGCCAGCAGCAACAGGGGTTGGGGGTCACCCCTCCACTTT.

This chain connects TRBV2 to TRBJ2-3; TRBD2 is a possible D gene (5 bases). The germline V and J ends were trimmed by 2 bases and 9 bases, with 9 bases remaining between them. Germline lookup yields CDR1 SNHLY and CDR2 FYNNEI. The CDR3 has 12 amino acids. The CDR3 sequence is CASSERTQTQYF. The CDR3 coding sequence is TGTGCCAGCAGTGAAAGGACTCAAACGCAGTATTTT.

The chain combines TRBV19 with TRBJ2-7, with 7 bases aligning to TRBD1. The V and J ends lost 5 bases and 7 bases, in that order; junction bases with no gene match: 11. Germline CDR1 reads LNHDA; CDR2 reads SQIVND (reference sequence). The CDR3 is made up of 14 amino acids. In DNA, the CDR3 is TGTGCCAGTAGTGGGGCAGGGGGTCGAGGGGAGCAGTACTTC. It encodes CASSGAGGRGEQYF.

This rearrangement joins TRBV18 to TRBJ2-1; TRBD1 matches 7 bases. There are 17 residues in the CDR3. From germline, CDR1 is KGHSH and CDR2 LQKENI. V lost 4 bases and J lost 1; bases outside the gene matches: 10. This CDR3 reads CASSRTAARGSYNEQFF. The CDR3 region has the DNA TGTGCCAGCTCACGAACGGCAGCCAGGGGGTCCTACAATGAGCAGTTCTTC.

The rearrangement uses TRBV30 and TRBJ1-5, with a weak D call TRBD1 (6 bases). The V end was cut by 1 base, the J end by 2 bases, with 9 bases between. There are 14 residues in the CDR3. CDR1 is GTSNPN and CDR2 is SVGIG in the germline V gene (reference sequence). The CDR3 coding sequence is TGTGCCTGGAGTGGGGGGCATGGCAATCAGCCCCAGCATTTT. This encodes CAWSGGHGNQPQHF.

The J gene is TRBJ2-5, the V gene TRBV5-1; possibly TRBD1 for D (6 bases). Germline lookup yields CDR1 SGHRS and CDR2 YFSETQ. V was cut by 5 bases and J by 2 bases, with 10 bases left in between. The CDR3 has 13 residues. CDR3 sequence: CASRADSQETQYF. CDR3 DNA sequence: TGCGCCAGCAGGGCGGACAGTCAAGAGACCCAGTACTTC. Drawing the rest from reference TRBV5-1 and TRBJ2-5, the complete variable domain is KAGVTQTPRYLIKTRGQQVTLSCSPISGHRSVSWYQQTPGQGLQFLFEYFSETQRNKGNFPGRFSGRQFSNSRSEMNVSTLELGDSALYLCASRADSQETQYFGPGTRLLVL.

V gene TRBV3-1 (or the pseudogene TRBV3-2) combines with J gene TRBJ2-1; D perhaps matches TRBD2 (6 bases). Trimming took 4 bases from V and 0 from J, leaving 16 bases between them. The germline gives CDR1 LGHDT, CDR2 YNNKEL (reference sequence). CDR3 length equals 17 residues. CDR3 DNA: TGTGCCAGCAGCCTTTTTCAACCGGACTACTCCTACAATGAGCAGTTCTTC. It specifies CASSLFQPDYSYNEQFF.

The J gene is TRBJ1-5, the V gene TRBV30; a weak D match, TRBD1 (6 bases). The CDR3 has 14 amino acids. The germline gives CDR1 GTSNPN, CDR2 SVGIG (reference sequence). The germline V and J ends were trimmed by 5 bases and 3 bases, with 14 bases remaining between them. CDR3 in amino acids: CAWGGNRDNQPQHF. DNA for the CDR3: TGTGCCTGGGGGGGAAACAGGGACAATCAGCCCCAGCATTTT.

This chain uses TRBV2 with TRBJ1-1, with 7 bases lining up with TRBD1. The CDR3 totals 13 residues. The germline gives CDR1 SNHLY, CDR2 FYNNEI. With V trimmed by 1 base and J by 4 bases, 0 bases remained unmatched. The CDR3 loop is CASSEEGATEAFF. CDR3 nucleotides: TGTGCCAGCAGTGAAGAGGGGGCCACTGAAGCTTTCTTT.

The genes are TRBV28 and TRBJ1-4; perhaps TRBD1 as D (5 bases). Germline V lookup: CDR1 MDHEN, CDR2 SYDVKM. V dropped 2 bases and J dropped 6 bases, with 16 bases sitting between them. The CDR3 extends over 16 amino acids. The CDR3 loop reads CASSLRLGQGDEKLFF. The CDR3 nucleotides read TGTGCCAGCAGTTTACGGCTAGGGCAGGGTGATGAAAAACTGTTTTTT.

This chain uses TRBV15 with TRBJ1-5; the D gene is possibly TRBD1 (5 bases). Germline V gives CDR1 LNHNV, CDR2 YYDKDF (reference sequence). V was pared by 2 bases and J by 4 bases, with 15 bases between. The CDR3 extends over 16 amino acids. In DNA, the CDR3 is TGTGCCACCAGCAGATTACTGGGCGACAGAAATCAGCCCCAGCATTTT. The encoded protein is CATSRLLGDRNQPQHF.

The chain recombines TRBV28 with TRBJ1-1; 7 positions match TRBD1. The junction had 17 bases not matched to a gene; V was cut back by 6 bases and J by 10 bases. The CDR3 is made up of 15 amino acids. The germline gives CDR1 MDHEN, CDR2 SYDVKM. CDR3 loop: CASRSTGEKKRRAFF. Written as DNA, the CDR3 is TGTGCCAGCAGGTCTACAGGGGAGAAGAAACGTAGAGCTTTCTTT.

The chain recombines TRBV19 with TRBJ1-2; a possible D gene is TRBD1 (6 bases). This CDR3 has 14 residues. Trimming took 4 bases from V and 4 from J, leaving 13 bases between them. CDR1 and CDR2 (germline): LNHDA, SQIVND (reference sequence). CDR3 DNA sequence: TGTGCCAGTAGTACCCCCGCAGGGGCCTATGGCTACACCTTC. Encoded protein: CASSTPAGAYGYTF. The entire variable domain, with the rest obtained from reference TRBV19 and TRBJ1-2, is as follows: DGGITQSPKYLFRKEGQNVTLSCEQNLNHDAMYWYRQDPGQGLRLIYYSQIVNDFQKGDIAEGYSVSREKKESFPLTVTSAQKNPTAFYLCASSTPAGAYGYTFGSGTRLTVV.

The CDR3 here is CASSIAGTNLGYTF. The CDR3, as DNA: TGTGCCAGTAGTATCGCCGGGACAAATCTTGGCTACACCTTC. This chain uses TRBV19 with TRBJ1-2; a possible D gene is TRBD1 (6 bases). Germline V gene lookup returns CDR1 LNHDA and CDR2 SQIVND (reference sequence). This CDR3 is 14 amino acids long. Trimming pared 3 bases from V and 7 bases from J, leaving 15 bases between.

The chain carries TRBV5-4 and TRBJ2-2, with D possibly being TRBD2 (5 bases). This CDR3 contains 16 residues. Between the trimmed V and J ends, which lost 6 bases and 1 base, there was a span of 16 bases. Germline V lookup: CDR1 SGHNT, CDR2 YYREEE (reference sequence). CDR3 sequence (DNA): TGTGCCAGCACCAACGGGGTAGGGCAGAACACCGGGGAGCTGTTTTTT. Its translation: CASTNGVGQNTGELFF.